The present entry profiles one T cell receptor beta chain with its context. The data originate from a study of blood T cell repertoires in COVID-19. At the level of the study: T cells, B-cell-depleted T cells, or PBMCs supplied cDNA or gDNA.

Individuals drawn from around 25 US areas were roughly 18 to 95 years old. Cohort allocation depended upon clinical history that participants reported. Authors' methods: The authors estimated nucleated cell counts from reference gene primer amplification. Sequenced by immunoSEQ multiplex PCR; TCRdb stores in-frame clones only, minus some. V, J and clone size are taken as reported in that table, and D and trimming were inferred from the DNA itself. The table records about 180,000 clones, approximately 92% of them present only once. V lost 6 bases and J 0 bases, leaving 9 bases between the germline ends. The CDR3 extends over 14 amino acids. Germline CDR1 reads KGHSH; CDR2 reads LQKENI.

Sequenced: PBMCs or T cells enriched from blood (not recorded which). This chain uses TRBV18 with TRBJ1-5; D possibly corresponds to TRBD1 (5 bases). The source of this sequence is a woman aged 40-49 years with acute COVID-19. CDR3 residues: CASSPTDSNQPQHF. The CDR3 DNA is TGTGCCAGCTCTCCGACAGATAGCAATCAGCCCCAGCATTTT.